This T cell receptor (beta chain) was captured in a study of yellow fever vaccine responses in identical twins. Findings of the study overall: Twin vaccine T cell responses reportedly seemed partly convergent, partly personalized.

In TCRdb, the RT-PCR reads were re-called with MiXCR into one record per CDR3 protein. The table records about 19,000 distinct CDR3 sequences, roughly 78% of them present only once. About this clonotype: The antigen is not known.

Per germline, CDR1 SGDLS and CDR2 YYNGEE. The length of the CDR3 is 16 residues. V lost 2 bases and J lost 7, with 19 bases in between. The V call is TRBV9, the J call TRBJ2-1; D perhaps matches TRBD2 (6 bases). The sequencing here drew on T cells from blood (PBMCs), unsorted or a sorted subset (not recorded which), taken before or after yellow fever vaccination (not recorded which). This receptor was taken from a woman aged 18-30 years who received the yellow fever vaccine. CDR3 bases: TGTGCCAGCAGCGTCCTTAGCGGAGGCCGCCAGAATGAGCAGTTCTTC. Translated: CASSVLSGGRQNEQFF.